This TCR beta chain is drawn from a study of cytomegalovirus exposure and HLA in healthy donors. The PCR employed 60 Vbeta primers together with 13 Jbeta primers. Some clones are missing from TCRdb's copy, which holds only in-frame ones; the method was immunoSEQ multiplex PCR. The sample totals about 140,000 clones. As regards this clone: No antigen is known for it. This sample includes further DNA sequences coding for the same CDR3.

Points from the study as a whole: It was taken for granted in presence/absence analyses that sequencing depth across donors was roughly uniform. In a later analysis, HLA-associated TCR beta chains were more clonally expanded than equally common others. Among TCR beta chains, those listed as cytomegalovirus-associated numbered roughly 150. While the bulk of TCR sequences proved rare, some public TCRs turned up in many donors.

There are 16 residues in the CDR3. Germline trimming cut 0 bases from V and 1 base from J; bases unmatched to any gene: 3. Germline V CDR1 and CDR2: SGHDT, YYEEEE. The clonotype was recovered from a young woman in good health and CMV-seronegative. Sequenced sample: PBMCs. This chain connects TRBV5-6 to TRBJ2-5; 10 bases are shared with TRBD2. CDR3 nucleotides: TGTGCCAGCAGCTTGGGCGGACTAGCGGTCCAAGAGACCCAGTACTTC. It yields the protein CASSLGGLAVQETQYF.